This T cell receptor beta chain was profiled in a study of T-cell reconstitution after alpha-beta-depleted transplantation in children (dated by TCRdb to about 2016). For the wider study: T-cell immune reconstitution after TCRalphabeta/CD19-depleted allogeneic hematopoietic cell transplantation in children was quantitatively tracked in the study by means of TCR repertoire profiling.

This clonotype showed up many times. It has no known antigen specificity. No base quality information exists; no much larger clone differs at one position. The library was prepared using PCR. For sequencing, an Illumina HiSeq 2500 was employed. Molecular barcoding was employed in the preparation of TCR libraries, with unique molecular identifiers being used to normalize TCRbeta repertoire quantification. Through fastp at Q25 and MiXCR, TCRdb rebuilt clones from the public reads, retaining in-frame beta chains. One record per CDR3 amino acid sequence lists the most common genes and DNA. This sample gives approximately 210,000 distinct CDR3 sequences in total; 13% to 15% of them show up just once. Jointly, the top ten make up approximately 13% of the sample. Reading the germline V gene gives CDR1 SQVTM and CDR2 ANQGSEA. Trimming removed 1 base from V and 8 bases from J; the gene matches leave 10 bases unexplained. The cysteine opens and the phenylalanine closes a CDR3 of 14 amino acids. Here the CDR3 DNA is all that survives: 42 bases in frame from base 1.

This sequence originates from a human donor who donated a stem cell graft to a child with acute lymphoblastic leukemia. The chain is assembled from TRBV29-1 and TRBJ1-1; 7 of the junction bases match TRBD1. Sequenced here: PBMCs from the stem cell graft donor, sampled from the stem cell graft. CDR3 sequence: CSVEVGGQGEEAFF. The DNA sequence is given as TGCAGCGTTGAAGTCGGGGGGCAGGGGGAGGAAGCTTTCTTT.